This TCR beta chain was recorded in a study of shared clonotypes between healthy human individuals. Only in-frame clones appear in the TCRdb table, and some are missing; sequencing was by immunoSEQ multiplex PCR. Of approximately 330,000 clones in the sample, around four fifths are singletons; the top ten hold around 9.3%. The germline V gene encodes CDR1 SGHTA and CDR2 FQGNSA. V was clipped by 2 bases and J by 9 bases, with 17 bases between them. This CDR3 has 15 residues. Sample: memory CD4+ T cells sorted from blood. Subset specified: CD45RA-negative fraction. The rearrangement links TRBV7-2 to TRBJ2-1; D remains unclear. The source is a man under 40 in good health. CDR3 protein: CASSLTRNGPTEQFF. The CDR3 DNA sequence: TGTGCCAGCAGCTTAACCCGTAACGGTCCAACTGAGCAGTTCTTC. The full variable domain, rest sourced from reference TRBV7-2 and TRBJ2-1, is GAGVSQSPSNKVTEKGKDVELRCDPISGHTALYWYRQSLGQGLEFLIYFQGNSAPDKSGLPSDRFSAERTGGSVSTLTIQRTQQEDSAVYLCASSLTRNGPTEQFFGPGTRLTVL.